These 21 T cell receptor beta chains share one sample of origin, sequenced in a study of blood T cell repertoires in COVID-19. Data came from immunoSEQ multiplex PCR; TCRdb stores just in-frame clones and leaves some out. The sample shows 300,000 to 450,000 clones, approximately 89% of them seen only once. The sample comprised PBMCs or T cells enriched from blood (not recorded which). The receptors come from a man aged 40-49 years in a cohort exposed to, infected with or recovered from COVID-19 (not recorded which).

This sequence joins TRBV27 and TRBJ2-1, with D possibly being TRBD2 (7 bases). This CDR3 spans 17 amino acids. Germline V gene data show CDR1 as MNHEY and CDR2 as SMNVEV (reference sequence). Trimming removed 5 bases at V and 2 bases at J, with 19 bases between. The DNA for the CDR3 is TGTGCCAGCAGTCCCGCTGGGGGCGGGAGCCCCTACAATGAGCAGTTCTTC. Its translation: CASSPAGGGSPYNEQFF.

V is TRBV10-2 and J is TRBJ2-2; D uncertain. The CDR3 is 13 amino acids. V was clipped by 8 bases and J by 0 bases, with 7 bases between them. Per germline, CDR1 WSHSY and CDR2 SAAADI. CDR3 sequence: CASGRTNTGELFF. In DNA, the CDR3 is TGCGCCAGCGGCAGAACGAACACCGGGGAGCTGTTTTTT.

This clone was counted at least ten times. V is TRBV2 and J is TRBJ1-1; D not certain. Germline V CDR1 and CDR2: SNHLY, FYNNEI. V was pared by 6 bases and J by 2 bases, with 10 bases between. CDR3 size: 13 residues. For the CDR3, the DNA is TGTGCCAGCAGACAACAGTTTAACACTGAAGCTTTCTTT. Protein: CASRQQFNTEAFF.

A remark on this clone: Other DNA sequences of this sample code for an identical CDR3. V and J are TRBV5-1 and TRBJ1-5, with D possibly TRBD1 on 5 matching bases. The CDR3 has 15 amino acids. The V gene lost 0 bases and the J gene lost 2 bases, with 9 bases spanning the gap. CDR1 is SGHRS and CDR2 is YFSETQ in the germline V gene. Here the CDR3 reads CASSLDGGGNQPQHF. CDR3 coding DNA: TGCGCCAGCAGCTTGGACGGGGGGGGCAATCAGCCCCAGCATTTT.

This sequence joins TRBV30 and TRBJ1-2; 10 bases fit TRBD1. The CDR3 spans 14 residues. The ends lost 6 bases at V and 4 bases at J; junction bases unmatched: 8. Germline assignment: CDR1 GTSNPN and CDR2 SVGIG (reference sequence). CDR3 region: CACTTGGVIYGYTF. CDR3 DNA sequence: TGTGCCTGTACGACAGGGGGCGTAATCTATGGCTACACCTTC.

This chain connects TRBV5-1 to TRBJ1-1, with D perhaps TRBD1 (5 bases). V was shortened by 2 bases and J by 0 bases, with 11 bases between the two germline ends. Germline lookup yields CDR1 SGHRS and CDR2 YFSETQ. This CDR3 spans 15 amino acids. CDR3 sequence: CASSFLGGMNTEAFF. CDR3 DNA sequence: TGCGCCAGCAGCTTTCTCGGGGGGATGAACACTGAAGCTTTCTTT.

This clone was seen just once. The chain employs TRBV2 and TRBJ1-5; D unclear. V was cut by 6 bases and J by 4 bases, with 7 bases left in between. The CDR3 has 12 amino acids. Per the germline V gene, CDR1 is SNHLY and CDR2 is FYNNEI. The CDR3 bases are TGTGCCAGCAGGGCAGAAAATCAGCCCCAGCATTTT. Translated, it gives CASRAENQPQHF.

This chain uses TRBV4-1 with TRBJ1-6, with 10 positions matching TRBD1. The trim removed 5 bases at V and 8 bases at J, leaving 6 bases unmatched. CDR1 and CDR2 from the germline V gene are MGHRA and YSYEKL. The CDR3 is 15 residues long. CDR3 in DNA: TGCGCCAGCAGCTGGGGACAGGGGATGGATTCACCCCTCCACTTT. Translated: CASSWGQGMDSPLHF.

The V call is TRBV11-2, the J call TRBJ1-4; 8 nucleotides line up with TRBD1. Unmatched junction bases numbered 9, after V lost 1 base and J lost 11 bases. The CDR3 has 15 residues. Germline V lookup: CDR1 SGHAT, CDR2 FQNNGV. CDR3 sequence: CASSLVGTGSWKLFF. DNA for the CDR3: TGTGCCAGCAGCTTAGTGGGGACAGGTAGTTGGAAACTGTTTTTT.

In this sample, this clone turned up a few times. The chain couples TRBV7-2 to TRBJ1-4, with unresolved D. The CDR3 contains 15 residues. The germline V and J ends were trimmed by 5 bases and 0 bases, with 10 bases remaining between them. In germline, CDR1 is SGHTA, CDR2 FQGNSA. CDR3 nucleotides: TGTGCCAGCAGCCCCCGACGGGCAACTAATGAAAAACTGTTTTTT. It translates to CASSPRRATNEKLFF.

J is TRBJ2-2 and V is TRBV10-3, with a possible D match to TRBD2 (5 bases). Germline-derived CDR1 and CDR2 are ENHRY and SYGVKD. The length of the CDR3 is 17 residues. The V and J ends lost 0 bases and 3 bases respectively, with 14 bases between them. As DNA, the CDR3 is TGTGCCATCAGTGAGTCGAGCCCAGCGGACCACACCGGGGAGCTGTTTTTT. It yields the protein CAISESSPADHTGELFF.

The CDR3 spells CASTPTPGGPNYGYTF. For the CDR3, the DNA is TGTGCCAGCACCCCCACCCCCGGGGGTCCCAACTATGGCTACACCTTC. The J gene is TRBJ1-2, the V gene TRBV7-2, with a weak D call TRBD1 (5 bases). The CDR3 has 16 residues. The germline CDR1 and CDR2 sequences are SGHTA and FQGNSA. Trimming removed 7 bases at V and 2 bases at J, with 20 bases between.

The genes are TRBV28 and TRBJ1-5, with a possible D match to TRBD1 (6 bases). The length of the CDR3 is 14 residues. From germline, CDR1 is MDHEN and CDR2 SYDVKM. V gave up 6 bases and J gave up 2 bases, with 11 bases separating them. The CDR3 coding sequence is TGTGCCAGCAGCCACAGGGTAGGCAATCAGCCCCAGCATTTT. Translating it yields CASSHRVGNQPQHF.

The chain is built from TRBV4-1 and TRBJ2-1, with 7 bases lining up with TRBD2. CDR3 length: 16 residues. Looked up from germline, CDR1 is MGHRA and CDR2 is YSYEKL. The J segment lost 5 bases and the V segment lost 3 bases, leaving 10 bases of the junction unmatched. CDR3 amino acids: CASSHRDYTTDNEQFF. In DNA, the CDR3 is TGCGCCAGCAGCCACCGGGACTATACCACCGACAATGAGCAGTTCTTC.

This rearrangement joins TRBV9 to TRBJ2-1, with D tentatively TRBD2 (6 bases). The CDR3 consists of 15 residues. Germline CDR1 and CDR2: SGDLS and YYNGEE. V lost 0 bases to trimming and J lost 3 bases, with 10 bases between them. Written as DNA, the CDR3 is TGTGCCAGCAGCGTAGATAGCGGCTACTACAATGAGCAGTTCTTC. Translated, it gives CASSVDSGYYNEQFF.

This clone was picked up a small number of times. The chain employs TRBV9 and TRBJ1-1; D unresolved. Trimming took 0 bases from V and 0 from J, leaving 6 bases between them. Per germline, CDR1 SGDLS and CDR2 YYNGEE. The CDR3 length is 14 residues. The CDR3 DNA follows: TGTGCCAGCAGCGTAGACACCATGAACACTGAAGCTTTCTTT. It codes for CASSVDTMNTEAFF.

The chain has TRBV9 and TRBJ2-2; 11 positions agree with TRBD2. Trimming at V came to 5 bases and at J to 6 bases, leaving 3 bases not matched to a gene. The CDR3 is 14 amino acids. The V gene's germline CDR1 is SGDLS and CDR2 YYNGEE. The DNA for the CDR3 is TGTGCCAGCAGACTAGCGGGAGCTTCCGGGGAGCTGTTTTTT. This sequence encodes CASRLAGASGELFF.

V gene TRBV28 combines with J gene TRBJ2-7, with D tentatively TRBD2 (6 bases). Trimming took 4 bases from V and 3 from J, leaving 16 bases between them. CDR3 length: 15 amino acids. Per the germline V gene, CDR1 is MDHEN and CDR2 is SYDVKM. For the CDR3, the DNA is TGTGCCAGCAGTTCCCCCTCACGGCGGGGCTACGAGCAGTACTTC. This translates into CASSSPSRRGYEQYF. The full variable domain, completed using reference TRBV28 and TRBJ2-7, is DVKVTQSSRYLVKRTGEKVFLECVQDMDHENMFWYRQDPGLGLRLIYFSYDVKMKEKGDIPEGYSVSREKKERFSLILESASTNQTSMYLCASSSPSRRGYEQYFGPGTRLTVT.

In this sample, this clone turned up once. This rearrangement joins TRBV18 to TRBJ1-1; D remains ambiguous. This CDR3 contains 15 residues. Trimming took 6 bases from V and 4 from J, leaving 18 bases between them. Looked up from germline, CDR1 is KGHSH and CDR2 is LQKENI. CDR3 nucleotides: TGTGCCAGCTCCCCTCCGTCCCCTTCGGGCACTGAAGCTTTCTTT. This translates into CASSPPSPSGTEAFF.

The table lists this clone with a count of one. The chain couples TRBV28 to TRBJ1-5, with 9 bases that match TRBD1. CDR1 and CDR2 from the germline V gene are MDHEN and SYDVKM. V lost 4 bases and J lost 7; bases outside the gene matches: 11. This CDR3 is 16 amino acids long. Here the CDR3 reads CASSSTTGGVGQPQHF. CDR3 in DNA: TGTGCCAGCAGTTCTACAACAGGGGGCGTAGGGCAGCCCCAGCATTTT.

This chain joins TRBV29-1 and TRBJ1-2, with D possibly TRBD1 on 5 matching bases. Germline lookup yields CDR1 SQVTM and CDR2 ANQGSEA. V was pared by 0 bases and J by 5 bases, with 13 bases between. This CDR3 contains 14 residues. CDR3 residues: CSVEDLTRVYGYTF. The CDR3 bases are TGCAGCGTTGAAGATCTTACCAGGGTTTATGGCTACACCTTC.